This entry is about one T cell receptor beta chain. Its antigen is unidentified. cDNA reverse transcribed from extracted RNA served as the sequencing template. Profiling relied on immunoSEQ multiplex PCR, and the TCRdb table lists in-frame clones only, not all of them. Found here are hundreds of thousands of clones, roughly 66% of them singletons; the top ten hold 1% to 1.5%. Treatment of the sample: oral pan-JAK inhibitor, 5-10 mg twice daily. The sample originates from a study of CD8+ T cells in alopecia areata. Overall study: Those treated were given oral tofacitinib at 5 to 10 mg twice daily. Disease severity was quantified as SALT score of affected scalp area. Notes on the study in general: Under tofacitinib, fewer expanded CD8+ clones appeared among the top 100 scalp clones. Normal scalp had lower clonality than lesional scalp, with alopecia totalis/universalis lesions showing this most strongly.

The source material was CD4+ T cells sorted from blood, sampled between weeks 43 and 45, from a patient treated with tofacitinib. The TCR originated in a human donor with alopecia areata.

CDR3 in amino acids: CSVGRRLSYEQYF. CDR3 nucleotide sequence: TGCAGCGTGGGACGGCGCTTATCCTACGAGCAGTACTTC. The chain joins TRBV29-1 to TRBJ2-7; D might be TRBD1 or TRBD2, each matching 5 bases. CDR3 length equals 13 residues. Trimming stripped 6 bases from V and 1 base from J, with 13 bases between. CDR1 and CDR2 (germline): SQVTM, ANQGSEA.